This is a list of T cell receptor beta chains from one sample in a study of cytomegalovirus exposure and HLA in healthy donors. Sequencing used immunoSEQ multiplex PCR; TCRdb keeps in-frame clones, though not all of them. Here the sample spans fewer than 150,000 clones, under 85% being singletons. Sequencing was carried out using PBMCs. Every receptor here comes from a man aged 25 to 40 in good health and CMV-seronegative. Both conserved end residues are part of each CDR3. The D gene is left open where the match is weak. The size of a clone is reported for some rows only, either as once, few or many, or as a class for expanded clones.

NA	TRBD1	TRBV7-2	TRBJ2-3	TGTGCCAGCAGCAATATTGGACAGGGGGTAGATACGCAGTATTTT	CASSNIGQGVDTQYF
few	TRBD1	TRBV4-3	TRBJ1-3	TGCGCCAGCAGCCAAGACAGGGGGGGAAACACCATATATTTT	CASSQDRGGNTIYF
once	TRBD1	TRBV27	TRBJ1-2	TGTGCCAGCAGTCCCCGGGACAGAAGCGTCTATGGCTACACCTTC	CASSPRDRSVYGYTF
NA	NA	TRBV7-3	TRBJ2-1	TGTGCCAGCGGGACAGCGGGGGCCGAGGATGAGCAGTTCTTC	CASGTAGAEDEQFF
NA	TRBD2	TRBV7-9	TRBJ2-3	TGTGCCAGCAGCTCAACTAGCGGGGGTACAGATACGCAGTATTTT	CASSSTSGGTDTQYF
once	TRBD1	TRBV7-2	TRBJ2-7	TGTGCCAGCAGCTTAGGGGGACAGGGGGAAAAGCAGTACTTC	CASSLGGQGEKQYF
once	TRBD2	TRBV27	TRBJ2-3	TGTGCCAGCAGTCCCCCATCCCGACTAGCGGGAGCCCATACGCAGTATTTT	CASSPPSRLAGAHTQYF
NA	TRBD1	TRBV5-1	TRBJ2-1	TGCGCCAGCAGGGTACAGGGGGTATCCTACAATGAGCAGTTCTTC	CASRVQGVSYNEQFF
NA	NA	TRBV6-5	TRBJ1-4	TGTGCCAGCAGGGGGACTGCGGCTAATGAAAAACTGTTTTTT	CASRGTAANEKLFF
few	TRBD1	TRBV14	TRBJ1-2	TGTGCCAGCAGCCAAACTGGACAGGGGGATGGCTACACCTTC	CASSQTGQGDGYTF
NA	TRBD2	TRBV2	TRBJ2-1	TGTGCCAGCAGTGACGAAGCGGGGGGCCGGAATGAGCAGTTCTTC	CASSDEAGGRNEQFF
NA	TRBD1	TRBV5-1	TRBJ2-7	TGCGCCAGCAGCTTAGGGACAGGGAGGAACGAGCAGTACTTC	CASSLGTGRNEQYF
NA	NA	TRBV14	TRBJ2-3	TGTGCCAGCAGCCGTTTACAGGACCAACGCACAGATACGCAGTATTTT	CASSRLQDQRTDTQYF
NA	NA	TRBV7-7	TRBJ2-7	TGTGCTAGCAGCTTAGCGAGCAGGGGTTACGAGCAGTACTTC	CASSLASRGYEQYF
NA	TRBD2	TRBV5-4	TRBJ2-5	TGTGCCAGCAGCAAAGGGACTAGCGGGGGGAGGGAGACCCAGTACTTC	CASSKGTSGGRETQYF
many	NA	TRBV7-6	TRBJ1-2	TGTGCCAGCAGCTTAGTGACAGGCCATGGCTACACCTTC	CASSLVTGHGYTF
NA	NA	TRBV5-8	TRBJ1-4	TGTGCCAGCAGCCACAATAAAAAGAGAGGAATTAATGAAAAACTGTTTTTT	CASSHNKKRGINEKLFF
NA	NA	TRBV27	TRBJ2-7	TGTGCCAGCAGCCCGACGGACAGCGTTTACGAGCAGTACTTC	CASSPTDSVYEQYF
few	NA	TRBV4-1	TRBJ2-5	TGCGCCAGCAGCCACGTAACAGGGCTCGGGGGAGGGGAGACCCAGTACTTC	CASSHVTGLGGGETQYF
NA	NA	TRBV28	TRBJ2-7	TGTGCCAGCAGTTTTGGACAGAACTACGAGCAGTACTTC	CASSFGQNYEQYF
NA	NA	TRBV30	TRBJ1-6	TGTGCCTGGAGTGTAGAACAGGGCAATAATTCACCCCTCCACTTT	CAWSVEQGNNSPLHF
many	NA	TRBV5-8	TRBJ1-5	TGTGCCAGCAGCTTGTTCCAAAATCAGCCCCAGCATTTT	CASSLFQNQPQHF
NA	TRBD1	TRBV5-5	TRBJ1-5	TGTGCCAGCAGCTCTTACACCTCAGGGACAGGGATAAGGCAGCCCCAGCATTTT	CASSSYTSGTGIRQPQHF
NA	TRBD1	TRBV20-1	TRBJ2-1	TGCAGTGCTAGACCTGAGGGGGCCGTACTCTTC	CSARPEGAVLF
NA	TRBD1	TRBV11-2	TRBJ2-3	TGTGCCAGCAGCGGCGGACAGGGGTTAGATACGCAGTATTTT	CASSGGQGLDTQYF
many	NA	TRBV21-1	TRBJ1-1	TGTGCCAGCAGCAAACACAGGGAAGCTTTCTTT	CASSKHREAFF
NA	NA	TRBV6-6	TRBJ2-2	TGTGCCAGCAGTTTAGACACCGGGGAGCTGTTTTTT	CASSLDTGELFF